This T cell receptor (beta chain) came from a study of somatic mutations in cytotoxic T cells in rheumatoid arthritis (dated by TCRdb to about 2017). About the investigation overall: A FACSAria II or Sony SH800 was used to flow-sort some V beta antibody-stained T-cell populations at nearly 100% purity, and TCRB sequencing was also done on sorted V beta1+ cells. Patient and control groups had essentially identical median ages. The study asked whether expanded CD8+ T-cell clones in newly diagnosed, untreated rheumatoid arthritis carry somatic mutations, and used TCRB deep sequencing to characterize clonality. For roughly 61 rheumatoid arthritis patients and 20 or so healthy controls, TCRB deep sequencing was carried out.

What the work shows at the level of the full study, not this receptor alone: Rheumatoid arthritis patients and age-matched healthy controls did not significantly differ in CD8+ T-cell clonality. CD8+ clonality increased with age in patients (Spearman r=0.49) but not in healthy controls. The finding that TRBV07 was slightly underrepresented in patients was left unadjusted for multiple comparisons. Several identical CD8+ TCRB sequences were found in both blood and synovial fluid, and in about an eighth of the roughly 65 patients the largest CD8+ clone exceeded 20% of CD8+ cells. Viral specificity could not be ruled out by absence from virus-specific databases, and the antigen targets of the expanded CD8+ clones remained unknown.

Healthy controls were more than 15 blood donors whose buffy coats were used, with a median age of around 56 years (range roughly 20-75) and 45% to 60% female. CD4+ and CD8+ cells were isolated by positive magnetic bead selection on an AutoMACS, and purity was checked by flow cytometry. Isolation of peripheral blood mononuclear cells was done through Ficoll-Paque PLUS density gradient separation. Nucleospin Tissue or Tissue XS kits were used to extract DNA from CD4-enriched, CD8-enriched or PBMC samples, and a Qubit 2.0 fluorometer was used for quantification. The immunoSEQ assay was applied to genomic DNA for TCRB CDR3 sequencing. In the paper's pipeline: Nothing other than productive TCRB rearrangements was included in the analyses. A clone was defined by a unique TCRB CDR3 sequence, and clonality was computed as a productive clonality index based on Shannon entropy. The template counts of each clone relative to the total templates per sample were used to calculate repertoire overlap between two samples. V-gene usage from TCRB sequencing and V-gene usage measured by flow cytometry were correlated (Spearman r of approximately 0.66). TCRdb stores this immuneACCESS table with in-frame sequences only. Part of the clones is absent; in the studies checked, under half of the shortfall reflects unresolved V genes, and no reason is known for the rest. That table supplies the V and J calls and clone size; D and trimming were determined from the DNA. This sample holds about 36,000 clones; roughly 80% were observed only once. The top ten clones comprise roughly 3.2% of the sample.

Points on this clone: What antigen it recognizes has not been identified. Base-call qualities are not available, and no considerably larger clone is one nucleotide away.

From its cysteine to its phenylalanine, the CDR3 spans 16 amino acids. Kept here is only the CDR3 DNA, which spans 48 bases and is read in frame from base 1. CDR1 and CDR2, per the germline V gene, are SGHVS and FQNEAQ. From V the trimming removes 1 base and from J it removes 2 bases, while the gene matches leave 2 bases of the junction unaccounted for. Source material: CD8+ T cells sorted from blood. This sequence was found in a man aged 35 to 55 in good health. The chain was built from TRBV7-8 and TRBJ2-7, with 13 bases matching TRBD2. Here the CDR3 is given as CASSLGGLAGTYEQYF. The DNA sequence is given as TGTGCCAGCAGCTTAGGGGGACTAGCGGGAACCTACGAGCAGTACTTC.